The TCR beta chain described here comes from a study of blood T cell repertoires in COVID-19. On the study more broadly: Some COVID-19 samples were acute and others convalescent; all came from the United States, Italy and Spain. PBMCs, B-cell-depleted T cells, or T cells provided the cDNA or gDNA that made up the material.

Followed longitudinally, the Seattle patients had been enrolled during active infection. Original processing methods: Using reference gene primer amplification, nucleated cell counts were estimated. Using immunoSEQ multiplex PCR, the repertoire was profiled, and TCRdb retains in-frame clones only, with some absent. V, J and clone size derive from that table, while D and trimming were established from the DNA sequence. The profile shows fewer than 250,000 clones, about nine tenths of them singletons. This sequence originates from a man in his thirties or forties with COVID-19, enrolled during active disease. Sequenced: peripheral blood.

The CDR3 loop reads CASSPPAGGLLDEQFF. Here the CDR3 DNA reads TGTGCCAGCAGCCCGCCAGCGGGGGGGCTTCTCGATGAGCAGTTCTTC. The chain has TRBV11-2 and TRBJ2-1; 10 nucleotides agree with TRBD2. This CDR3 spans 16 amino acids. Germline assignment: CDR1 SGHAT and CDR2 FQNNGV. V lost 5 bases, J lost 8 bases, and 12 bases stayed unmatched.